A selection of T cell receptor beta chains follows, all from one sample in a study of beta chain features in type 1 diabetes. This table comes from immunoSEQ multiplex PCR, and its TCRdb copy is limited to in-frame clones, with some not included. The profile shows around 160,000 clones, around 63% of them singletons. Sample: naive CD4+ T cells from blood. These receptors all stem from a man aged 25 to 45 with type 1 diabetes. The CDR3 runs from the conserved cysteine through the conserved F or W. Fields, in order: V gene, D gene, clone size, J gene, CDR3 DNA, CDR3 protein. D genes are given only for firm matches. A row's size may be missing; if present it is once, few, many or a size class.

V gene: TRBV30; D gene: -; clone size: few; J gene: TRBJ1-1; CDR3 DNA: TGTGCCTGGGGCTATGGCGTTACTGAAGCTTTCTTT; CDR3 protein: CAWGYGVTEAFF
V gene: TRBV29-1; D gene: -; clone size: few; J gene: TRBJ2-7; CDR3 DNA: TGCAGCGCCGTGACGGTGACCGGAGCTACAGGCGAGCAGTACTTC; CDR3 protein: CSAVTVTGATGEQYF
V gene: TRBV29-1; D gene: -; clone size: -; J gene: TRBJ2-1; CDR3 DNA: TGCAGCGTTGTGCGGGCTTATTCGCGGGATGAGCAGTTCTTC; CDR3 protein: CSVVRAYSRDEQFF
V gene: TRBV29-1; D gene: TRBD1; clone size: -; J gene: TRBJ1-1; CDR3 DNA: TGCAGCGTTGTCCCGGGACAGGGATACACTGAAGCTTTCTTT; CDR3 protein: CSVVPGQGYTEAFF
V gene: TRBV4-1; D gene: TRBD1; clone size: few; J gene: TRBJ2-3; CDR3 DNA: TGCGCCAGCAGCCGAGAAAACAGGGGGGAAGGCACAGATACGCAGTATTTT; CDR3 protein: CASSRENRGEGTDTQYF
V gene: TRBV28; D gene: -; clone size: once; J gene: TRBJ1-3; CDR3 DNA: TGTGCCAGCAGTTCCACAGGGTCTGGAAACACCATATATTTT; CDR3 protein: CASSSTGSGNTIYF
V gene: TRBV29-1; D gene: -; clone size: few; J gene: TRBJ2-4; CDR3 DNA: TGCAGCGTTACGACAGCTAAAAACATTCAGTACTTC; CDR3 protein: CSVTTAKNIQYF
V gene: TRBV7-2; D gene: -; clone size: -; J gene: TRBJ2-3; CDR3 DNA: TGTGCCAGCAGCCCAGGCTACCTGCGCACAGATACGCAGTATTTT; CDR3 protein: CASSPGYLRTDTQYF
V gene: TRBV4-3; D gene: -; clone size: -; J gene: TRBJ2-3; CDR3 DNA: TGCGCCAGCAGCCAAGATCTTAACAGGGGAGGGTCCACAGATACGCAGTATTTT; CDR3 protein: CASSQDLNRGGSTDTQYF
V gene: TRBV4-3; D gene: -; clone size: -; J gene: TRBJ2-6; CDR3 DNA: TGCGCCAGCAGCCACCCGCCGGGACACCAGGGGGGGGCCAACGTCCTGACTTTC; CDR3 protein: CASSHPPGHQGGANVLTF
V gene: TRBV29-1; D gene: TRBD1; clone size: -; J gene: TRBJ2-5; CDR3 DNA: TGCAGCGTGACGATGGGACAGGTCTTCCAAGAGACCCAGTACTTC; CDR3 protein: CSVTMGQVFQETQYF
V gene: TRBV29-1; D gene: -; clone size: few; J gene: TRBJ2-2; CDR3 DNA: TGCAGCGTTCCCAGAGGGGATAACACCGGGGAGCTGTTTTTT; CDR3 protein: CSVPRGDNTGELFF
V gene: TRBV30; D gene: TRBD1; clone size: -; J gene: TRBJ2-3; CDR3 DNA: TGTGCCTGGTCTCAGGACAGGGCGGCAGATACGCAGTATTTT; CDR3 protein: CAWSQDRAADTQYF
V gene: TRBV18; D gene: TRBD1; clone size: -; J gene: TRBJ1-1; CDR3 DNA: TGTGCCAGCGCACAGGGGGAGAACACTGAAGCTTTCTTT; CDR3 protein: CASAQGENTEAFF
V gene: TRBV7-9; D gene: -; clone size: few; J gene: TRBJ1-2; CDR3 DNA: TGTGCCAGCAGCGACAGGAATGGCTACACCTTC; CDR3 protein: CASSDRNGYTF
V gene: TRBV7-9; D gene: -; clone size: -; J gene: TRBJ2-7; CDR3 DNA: TGTGCCAGCAGCTCCAGGGTTGCCATCCACGAGCAGTACTTC; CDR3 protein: CASSSRVAIHEQYF
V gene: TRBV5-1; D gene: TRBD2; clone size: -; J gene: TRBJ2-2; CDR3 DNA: TGCGCCAGCAGCTGGGACTACAACACCGGGGAGCTGTTTTTT; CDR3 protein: CASSWDYNTGELFF
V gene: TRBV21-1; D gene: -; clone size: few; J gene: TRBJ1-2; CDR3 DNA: TGTGCCAGCAGCAAAGGCGCACCTCTTTGCGGCTACACCTTC; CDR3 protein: CASSKGAPLCGYTF
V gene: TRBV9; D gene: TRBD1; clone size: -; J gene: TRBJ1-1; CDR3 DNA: TGTGCCAGCAGCCCGAGGACAGGGGGGAATGAAGCTTTCTTT; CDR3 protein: CASSPRTGGNEAFF
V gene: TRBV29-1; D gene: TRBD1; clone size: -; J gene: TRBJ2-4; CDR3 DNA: TGCAGCGTTGCAGGGGGCGAAAACATTCAGTACTTC; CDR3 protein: CSVAGGENIQYF
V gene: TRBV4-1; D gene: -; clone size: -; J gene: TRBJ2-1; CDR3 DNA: TGCGCCAGCAGCCAAGATCTAGACTATACTAAGCGAAATGAGCAGTTCTTC; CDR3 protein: CASSQDLDYTKRNEQFF
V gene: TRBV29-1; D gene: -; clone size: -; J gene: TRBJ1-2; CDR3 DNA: TGCAGCGTTGATACGTCACCGACCTCTTACTATGGCTACACCTTC; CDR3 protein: CSVDTSPTSYYGYTF
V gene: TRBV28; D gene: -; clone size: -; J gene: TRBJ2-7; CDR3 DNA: TGTGCCAGCAGTCCGGAGGACGTGTTGCACGAGCAGTACTTC; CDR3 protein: CASSPEDVLHEQYF
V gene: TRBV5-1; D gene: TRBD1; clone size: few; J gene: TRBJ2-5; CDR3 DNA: TGCGCCAGCAGCCTCCCCGCCCGGGACAGGGGACTTTCCGAGACCCAGTACTTC; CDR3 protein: CASSLPARDRGLSETQYF
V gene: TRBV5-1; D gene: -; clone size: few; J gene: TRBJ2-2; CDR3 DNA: TGCGCCAGCAGCTCCCACAGGGACACCGGGGAGCTGTTTTTT; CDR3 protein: CASSSHRDTGELFF
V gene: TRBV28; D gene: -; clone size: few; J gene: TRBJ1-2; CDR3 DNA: TGTGCCAGCAGTCCCGGGTTTAGGGGCTACACCTTC; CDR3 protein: CASSPGFRGYTF
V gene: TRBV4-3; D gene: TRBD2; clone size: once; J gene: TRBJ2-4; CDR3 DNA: TGCGCCAGCAGCCAAGAGCTTTGGACTAGCGGGGGGTCCCTAGCCAAAAACATTCAGTACTTC; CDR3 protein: CASSQELWTSGGSLAKNIQYF
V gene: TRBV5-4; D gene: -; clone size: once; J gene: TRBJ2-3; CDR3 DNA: TGTGCCAGCAGCTTGGCATTGGTAGATACGCAGTATTTT; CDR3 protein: CASSLALVDTQYF
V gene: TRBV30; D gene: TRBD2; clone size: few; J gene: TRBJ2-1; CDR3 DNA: TGTGCCTGGAGTGTTTCACGCACTAGCGGGCACTACAATGAGCAGTTCTTC; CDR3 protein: CAWSVSRTSGHYNEQFF
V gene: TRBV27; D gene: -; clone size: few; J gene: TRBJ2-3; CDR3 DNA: TGTGCCAGCAGTTTATCCTTTTCGGTAGATACGCAGTATTTT; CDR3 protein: CASSLSFSVDTQYF
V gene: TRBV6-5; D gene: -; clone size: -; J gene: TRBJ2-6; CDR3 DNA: TGTGCCAGCAGTACAGGGAGCTCTGGGGCCAACGTCCTGACTTTC; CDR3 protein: CASSTGSSGANVLTF
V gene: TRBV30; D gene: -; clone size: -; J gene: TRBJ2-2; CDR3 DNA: TGTGCCTGGAGAGGGGGGACCGGGGAGCTGTTTTTT; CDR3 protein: CAWRGGTGELFF
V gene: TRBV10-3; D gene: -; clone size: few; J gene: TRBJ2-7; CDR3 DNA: TGTGCCATCAGTGAGTCGACTTCAGGGAGAGGCGAGCAGTACTTC; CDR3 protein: CAISESTSGRGEQYF
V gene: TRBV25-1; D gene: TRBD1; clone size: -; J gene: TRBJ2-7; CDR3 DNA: TGTGCCAGCAGTGACGACAGGGGAGCGGCCTACGAGCAGTACTTC; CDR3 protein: CASSDDRGAAYEQYF
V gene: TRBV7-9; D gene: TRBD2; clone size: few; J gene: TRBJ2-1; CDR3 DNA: TGTGCCAGCACCCCAAGCGGGGGAGACTACAATGAGCAGTTCTTC; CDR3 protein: CASTPSGGDYNEQFF
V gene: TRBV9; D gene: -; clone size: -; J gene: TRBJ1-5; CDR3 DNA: TGTGCCAGCAGCGTAGGGCCGGGTAGGGGTCAGCCCCAGCATTTT; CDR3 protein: CASSVGPGRGQPQHF
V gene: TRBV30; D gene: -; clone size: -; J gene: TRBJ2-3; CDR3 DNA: TGTGCCTGGAGTCCTTACTCCACAGATACGCAGTATTTT; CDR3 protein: CAWSPYSTDTQYF
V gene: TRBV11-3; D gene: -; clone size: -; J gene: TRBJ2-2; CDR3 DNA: TGTGCCAGCAGCTTAAGATTGGGGAACACCGGGGAGCTGTTTTTT; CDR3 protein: CASSLRLGNTGELFF
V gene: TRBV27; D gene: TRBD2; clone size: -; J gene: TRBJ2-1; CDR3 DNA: TGTGCCAGCAGTTCGGGACTAGCCCTAACCCCTAAGCTCAATGAGCAGTTCTTC; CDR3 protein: CASSSGLALTPKLNEQFF
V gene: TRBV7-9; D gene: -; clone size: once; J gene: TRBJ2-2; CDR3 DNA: TGTGCCAGCAGCTTAGCTGAGGGCACCGGGGAGCTGTTTTTT; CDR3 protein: CASSLAEGTGELFF
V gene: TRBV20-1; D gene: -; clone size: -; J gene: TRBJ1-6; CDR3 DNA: TGCAGTGTTACTGGAGATTCACCCCTCCACTTT; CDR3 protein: CSVTGDSPLHF
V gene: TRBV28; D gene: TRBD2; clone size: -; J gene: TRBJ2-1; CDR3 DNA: TGTGCCAGCAGGCGGGGGGGCCTGGAAATCTACAATGAGCAGTTCTTC; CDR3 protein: CASRRGGLEIYNEQFF
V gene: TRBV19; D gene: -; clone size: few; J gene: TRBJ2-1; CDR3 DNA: TGTGCCAGTAGGAATGGGGAGTGGGGATACAATGAGCAGTTCTTC; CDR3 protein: CASRNGEWGYNEQFF
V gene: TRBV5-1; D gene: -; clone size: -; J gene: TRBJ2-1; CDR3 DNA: TGCGCCAGCAGCTTGTCCCCAGGGGCTACAAACAATGAGCAGTTCTTC; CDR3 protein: CASSLSPGATNNEQFF
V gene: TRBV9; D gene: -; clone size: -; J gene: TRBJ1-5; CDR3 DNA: TGTGCCAGCAGCCGTACTAGAGGGGCTAGCAATCAGCCCCAGCATTTT; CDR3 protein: CASSRTRGASNQPQHF
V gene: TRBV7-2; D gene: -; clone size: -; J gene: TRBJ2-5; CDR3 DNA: TGTGCCAGCAGCGGTGACATACGGATTGGGGCCCAGTACTTC; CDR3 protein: CASSGDIRIGAQYF
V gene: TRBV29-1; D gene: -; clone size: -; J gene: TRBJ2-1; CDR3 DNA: TGCAGCGTTGGACCCCCGAGCTCCTACAATGAGCAGTTCTTC; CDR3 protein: CSVGPPSSYNEQFF
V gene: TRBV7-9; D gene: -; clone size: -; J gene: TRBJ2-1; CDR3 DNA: TGTGCCAGCAGCCCCCTTCAACTAGCTTCGCCCGAGCAGTTCTTC; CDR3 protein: CASSPLQLASPEQFF
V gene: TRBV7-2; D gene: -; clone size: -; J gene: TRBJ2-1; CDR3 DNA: TGTGCCAGCAGCCCCGACGGGGTCCGGAGGGATGAGCAGTTCTTC; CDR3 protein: CASSPDGVRRDEQFF
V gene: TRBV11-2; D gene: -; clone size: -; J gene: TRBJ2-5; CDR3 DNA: TGTGCCAGCAAGAGGGCGGAGACCCAGTACTTC; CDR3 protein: CASKRAETQYF
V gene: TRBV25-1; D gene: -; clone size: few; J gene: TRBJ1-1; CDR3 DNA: TGTGCCAGCAGTGCGGTCACTGAAGCTTTCTTT; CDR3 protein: CASSAVTEAFF
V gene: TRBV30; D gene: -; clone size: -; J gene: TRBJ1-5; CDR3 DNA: TGTGCCTGGAGGTCAGGGGTTGATCAGCCCCAGCATTTT; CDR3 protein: CAWRSGVDQPQHF
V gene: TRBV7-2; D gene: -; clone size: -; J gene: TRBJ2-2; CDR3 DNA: TGTGCCAGCAGCCACGGACAGTTAATGGGAGAGCTGTTTTTT; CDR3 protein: CASSHGQLMGELFF
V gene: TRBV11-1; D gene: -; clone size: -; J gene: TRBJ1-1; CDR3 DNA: TGTGCCAGCAGCTCCGTATTAACTGAAGCTTTCTTT; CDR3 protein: CASSSVLTEAFF
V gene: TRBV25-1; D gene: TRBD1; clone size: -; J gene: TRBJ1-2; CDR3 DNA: TGTGCCAGCAGTGATTCACCGGGACAGGCAAGCTATGGCTACACCTTC; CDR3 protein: CASSDSPGQASYGYTF
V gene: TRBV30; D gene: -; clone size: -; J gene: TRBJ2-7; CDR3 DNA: TGTGCCTGGAGTGCGGGACCGACCTCCTACGAGCAGTACTTC; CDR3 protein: CAWSAGPTSYEQYF
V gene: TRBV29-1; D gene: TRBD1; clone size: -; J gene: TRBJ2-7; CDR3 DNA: TGCAGCGTTGAAGTGGGACAGGGGGCCTTCGGCGAGCAGTACTTC; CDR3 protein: CSVEVGQGAFGEQYF
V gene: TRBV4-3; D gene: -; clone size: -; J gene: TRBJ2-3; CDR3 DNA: TGCGCCAGCAGCCAAGTGTACGGGAGTAGCACAGATACGCAGTATTTT; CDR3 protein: CASSQVYGSSTDTQYF
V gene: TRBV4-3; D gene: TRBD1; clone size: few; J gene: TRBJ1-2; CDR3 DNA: TGCGCCAGCAGCGGTTGGACAGGGGCAGCCGGCTATGGCTACACCTTC; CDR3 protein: CASSGWTGAAGYGYTF
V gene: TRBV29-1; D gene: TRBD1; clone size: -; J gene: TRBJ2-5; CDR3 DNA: TGCAGCGTTGACGACAGGGGACCTCAAGAGACCCAGTACTTC; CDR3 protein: CSVDDRGPQETQYF